A selection of T cell receptor beta chains follows, all from one sample in a study of regulatory T cells in long-lasting Graves disease. TCRdb passed the multiplex PCR reads through MiXCR, listing each CDR3 protein once. The table includes roughly 350,000 distinct CDR3 sequences, about 16% detected once. These data are also associated with another study on T cells in Graves' hyperthyroidism and ophthalmopathy.

Sequenced material: peripheral blood mononuclear cells (PBMCs), taken at new diagnosis, from a patient treated with antithyroid drugs. These receptors originate from a woman aged 18-29 years with Graves disease. CDR3s include the opening cysteine and the closing phenylalanine or tryptophan. Each record gives: V gene, CDR3 protein.

>TRBV24-1
CATSDSYSQETQYF
>TRBV29-1
CSVGTGSATEAFF
>TRBV9
CASSVGDRDPQHF
>TRBV20-1
CSAIGLAGGRVGEQYF
>TRBV7-8
CASSEAGGNTQYF
>TRBV3-1
CASSRASEYEQYF
>TRBV5-5
CASRPGHENIQYF
>TRBV3-1
CASSLSGQGRETQYF
>TRBV11-2
CASSFNPRADKSNYGYTF
>TRBV20-1
CSAHWNNEQFF
>TRBV12-3/TRBV12-4
CASSQTGAREKLFF
>TRBV2
CASSEASGGYYEQYF
>TRBV9
CASSVVVGAAKNIQYF
>TRBV11-2
CASSLELVAEAFF
>TRBV14
CASRLPRSGDTEAFF
>TRBV9
CASSDNRGTGELFF
>TRBV10-3
CAISESKGSETGNQPQHF
>TRBV6-1
CASSEAAGRERETQYF
>TRBV5-1
CASSLEGGAADTQYF
>TRBV14
CASSPGTIGNTIYF
>TRBV6-5
CASSYRTGSYGYTF
>TRBV3-1
CASSQVGGVTGELFF
>TRBV6-1
CASSKGGNQPQHF
>TRBV24-1
CATSDLQGYNEQFF
>TRBV6-2/TRBV6-3
CASAAGIHNQPQHF
>TRBV12-3/TRBV12-4
CASSMGLGVDTQYF
>TRBV19
CASSSVAGGLSYEQYF
>TRBV7-8
CASSPGQDFYNEQFF
>TRBV9
CASSGYSGRATEQFF
>TRBV12-3/TRBV12-4
CASSLSSRGEAFF
>TRBV28
CASRGTGSLEQYF
>TRBV2
CASTGVSGTEAFF
>TRBV6-1
CASSGSGTRGYGYTF
>TRBV5-5
CASSLASSDTQYF
>TRBV7-2
CASSLALGRLNTEAFF
>TRBV27
CASSDPTGTNTEAFF
>TRBV7-9
CASSPGQRQETQYF
>TRBV24-1
CATSHRSRTGELFF
>TRBV27
CASRLKDRAGGYTF
>TRBV20-1
CSARPLSGGTYEQYF
>TRBV10-3
CASRIREGEGRGQFF
>TRBV5-5
CASSLLLGNEQFF
>TRBV18
CASSLDRDTNEQFF
>TRBV28
CASSLPGIAYEQYF
>TRBV11-2
CASSLGFEGLFF
>TRBV20-1
CSARGLAGAFHEQYF
>TRBV18
CASSRLGGNPNTGANVLTF
>TRBV12-3/TRBV12-4
CASSFFGTPTRGYTF
>TRBV6-9
CASSYKGMDTGELFF
>TRBV28
CASSLPGGSISPLHF